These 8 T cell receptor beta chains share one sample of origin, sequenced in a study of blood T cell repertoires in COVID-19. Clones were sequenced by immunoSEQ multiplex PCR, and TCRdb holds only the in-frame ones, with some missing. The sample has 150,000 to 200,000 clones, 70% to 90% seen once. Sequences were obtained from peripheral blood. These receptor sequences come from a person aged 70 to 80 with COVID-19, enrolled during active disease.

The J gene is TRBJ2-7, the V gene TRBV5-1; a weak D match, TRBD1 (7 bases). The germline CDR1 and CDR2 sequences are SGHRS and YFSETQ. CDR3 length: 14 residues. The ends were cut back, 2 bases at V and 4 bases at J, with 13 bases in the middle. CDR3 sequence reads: CASSFGGQFYEQYF. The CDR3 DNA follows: TGCGCCAGCAGCTTCGGGGGACAGTTTTACGAGCAGTACTTC. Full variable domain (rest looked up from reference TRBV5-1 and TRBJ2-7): KAGVTQTPRYLIKTRGQQVTLSCSPISGHRSVSWYQQTPGQGLQFLFEYFSETQRNKGNFPGRFSGRQFSNSRSEMNVSTLELGDSALYLCASSFGGQFYEQYFGPGTRLTVT.

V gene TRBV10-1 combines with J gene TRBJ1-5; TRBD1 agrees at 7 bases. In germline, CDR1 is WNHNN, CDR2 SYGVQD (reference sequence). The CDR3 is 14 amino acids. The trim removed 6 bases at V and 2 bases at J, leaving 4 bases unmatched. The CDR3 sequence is CASREDRGNQPQHF. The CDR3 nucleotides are TGCGCCAGCAGAGAAGACAGGGGCAATCAGCCCCAGCATTTT.

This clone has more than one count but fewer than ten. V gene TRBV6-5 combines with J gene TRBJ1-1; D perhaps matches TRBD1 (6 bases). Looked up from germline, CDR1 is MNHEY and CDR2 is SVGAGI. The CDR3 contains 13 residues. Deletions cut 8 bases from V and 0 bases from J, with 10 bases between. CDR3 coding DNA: TGTGCCAGCCTCAGGGGTATGAACACTGAAGCTTTCTTT. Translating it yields CASLRGMNTEAFF.

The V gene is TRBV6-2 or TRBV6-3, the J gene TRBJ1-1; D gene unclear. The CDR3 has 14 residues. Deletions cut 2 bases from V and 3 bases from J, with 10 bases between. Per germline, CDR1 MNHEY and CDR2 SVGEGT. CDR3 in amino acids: CASSYTAGYTEAFF. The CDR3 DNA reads TGTGCCAGCAGTTACACGGCGGGGTACACTGAAGCTTTCTTT.

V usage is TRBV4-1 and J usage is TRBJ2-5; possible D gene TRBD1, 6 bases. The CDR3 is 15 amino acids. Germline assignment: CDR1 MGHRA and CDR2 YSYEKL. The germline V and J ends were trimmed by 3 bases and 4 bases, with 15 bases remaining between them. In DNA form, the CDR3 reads TGCGCCAGCAGCCAGGGGGCAGGGCTAGGAGAGACCCAGTACTTC. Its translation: CASSQGAGLGETQYF.

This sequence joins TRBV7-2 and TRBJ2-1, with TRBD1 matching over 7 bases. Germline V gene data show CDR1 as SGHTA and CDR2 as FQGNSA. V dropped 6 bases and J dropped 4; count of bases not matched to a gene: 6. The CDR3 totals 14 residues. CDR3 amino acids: CASRKGGGYNEQFF. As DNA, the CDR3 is TGTGCCAGCAGGAAAGGGGGCGGGTACAATGAGCAGTTCTTC.

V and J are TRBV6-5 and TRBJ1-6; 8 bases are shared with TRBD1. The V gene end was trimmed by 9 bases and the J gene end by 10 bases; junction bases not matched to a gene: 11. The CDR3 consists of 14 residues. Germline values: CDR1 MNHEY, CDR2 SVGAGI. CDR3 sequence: CASFWTGSRSPLHF. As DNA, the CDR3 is TGTGCCAGTTTTTGGACAGGGTCACGGTCACCCCTCCACTTT.

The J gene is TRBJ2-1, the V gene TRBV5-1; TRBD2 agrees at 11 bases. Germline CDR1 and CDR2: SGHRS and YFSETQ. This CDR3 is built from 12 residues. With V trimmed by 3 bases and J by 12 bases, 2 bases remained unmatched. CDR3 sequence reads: CASSSGLAGQFF. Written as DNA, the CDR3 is TGCGCCAGCAGCTCAGGACTAGCGGGGCAGTTCTTC.